This entry lists 23 T cell receptor beta chains sequenced from one sample in a study of blood T cell repertoires in COVID-19. TCRdb's table, derived via immunoSEQ multiplex PCR, lists solely in-frame clones and lacks some. The repertoire holds about 98,000 clones, with 82% as singletons. Specimen: peripheral blood. The receptors derive from a man between 65 and 85 years old with active or convalescent COVID-19.

The count of this clone is one. This chain connects TRBV7-2 to TRBJ2-5; D is undetermined. Germline V gives CDR1 SGHTA, CDR2 FQGNSA. The CDR3 spans 13 residues. The germline V and J ends were trimmed by 3 bases and 5 bases, with 10 bases remaining between them. CDR3 region: CASSFRVMETQYF. CDR3 nucleotides: TGTGCCAGCAGCTTCCGGGTAATGGAGACCCAGTACTTC.

The chain recombines TRBV7-2 with TRBJ2-3, with TRBD2 matching 13 bases. CDR3 size: 14 residues. The V gene end was trimmed by 8 bases and the J gene end by 8 bases; junction bases not matched to a gene: 7. CDR1 is SGHTA and CDR2 is FQGNSA in the germline V gene. CDR3 amino acids: CASGLLAGGSTQYF. The CDR3 coding sequence is TGTGCCAGCGGTCTACTAGCGGGGGGGAGTACGCAGTATTTT.

The rearrangement uses TRBV5-4 and TRBJ1-5; 8 bases fit TRBD1. With 4 bases clipped from V and 3 bases from J, the junction kept 6 bases outside the gene matches. From germline, CDR1 is SGHNT and CDR2 YYREEE (reference sequence). The CDR3 covers 15 residues. Here the CDR3 reads CASSPGTGSNQPQHF. The CDR3 DNA reads as TGTGCCAGCAGCCCGGGGACAGGTTCCAATCAGCCCCAGCATTTT.

The V and J genes are TRBV27 and TRBJ1-2, with a weak D call TRBD1 (6 bases). CDR1 and CDR2 (germline): MNHEY, SMNVEV (reference sequence). The CDR3 covers 13 residues. Trimming cost V 3 bases and J 4 bases, with 9 bases left between them. DNA of the CDR3: TGTGCCAGCAGTTTCGACAGGCGCTATGGCTACACCTTC. Its protein is CASSFDRRYGYTF.

V and J are TRBV30 and TRBJ1-2, with 8 bases fitting TRBD1. Germline V gives CDR1 GTSNPN, CDR2 SVGIG (reference sequence). The length of the CDR3 is 10 residues. The CDR3 here is CATGGYGYTF. CDR3 bases: TGTGCAACAGGGGGCTATGGCTACACCTTC.

This clone was recorded a few times. The chain couples TRBV14 to TRBJ1-1; D ambiguous. CDR1 and CDR2 from the germline V gene are SGHDN and FVKESK. CDR3 length: 13 residues. The V gene lost 4 bases and the J gene lost 6 bases, with 12 bases spanning the gap. CDR3 in DNA: TGTGCCAGCAGCCTTCTGAGGAGGGCTGAAGCTTTCTTT. Residues: CASSLLRRAEAFF.

The chain has TRBV7-8 and TRBJ1-1; no firm D call. The CDR3 extends over 13 amino acids. Trimming cost V 5 bases and J 8 bases, with 15 bases left between them. Per the germline V gene, CDR1 is SGHVS and CDR2 is FQNEAQ. The chain's CDR3 is CASSHDRDLEAFF. DNA of the CDR3: TGTGCCAGCAGCCACGACCGGGATTTAGAAGCTTTCTTT.

This sequence joins TRBV11-3 and TRBJ2-7; maybe TRBD2 (5 bases). Germline lookup yields CDR1 SGHNT and CDR2 YENEEA. This CDR3 region has 15 residues. V lost 1 base and J lost 1, with 11 bases in between. The CDR3, as DNA: TGTGCCAGCAGCTTAGCGGGTTCGGGGTCCTACGAGCAGTACTTC. It specifies CASSLAGSGSYEQYF.

This chain links TRBV6-5 with TRBJ2-1, with a possible D match to TRBD1 (6 bases). Germline V gene lookup returns CDR1 MNHEY and CDR2 SVGAGI. V was trimmed by 6 bases and J by 4 bases, leaving 10 bases between them. The CDR3 contains 13 residues. The CDR3 bases are TGTGCCAGCAGGGCTACAGGGTACAATGAGCAGTTCTTC. Translating gives CASRATGYNEQFF.

The genes are TRBV5-6 and TRBJ2-7; D is perhaps TRBD2 (6 bases). Germline lookup yields CDR1 SGHDT and CDR2 YYEEEE. This CDR3 has 13 residues. V dropped 2 bases and J dropped 1 base, with 7 bases sitting between them. CDR3 coding DNA: TGTGCCAGCAGCTTTGGGGGGTCCTACGAGCAGTACTTC. Encoded protein: CASSFGGSYEQYF.

The rearrangement uses TRBV7-9 and TRBJ1-1; D unresolved. The V end was cut by 5 bases, the J end by 0 bases, with 7 bases between. Germline V gene sequence: CDR1 SEHNR, CDR2 FQNEAQ (reference sequence). The CDR3 has 13 residues. CDR3 in DNA: TGTGCCAGCAGCCGAGAGATGAACACTGAAGCTTTCTTT. Its protein is CASSREMNTEAFF.

This chain connects TRBV11-3 to TRBJ1-2; 7 bases fit TRBD1. Germline V gene lookup returns CDR1 SGHNT and CDR2 YENEEA. This CDR3 spans 14 amino acids. V lost 5 bases, J lost 7 bases, and 10 bases stayed unmatched. The CDR3 DNA is TGTGCCAGCAGCCGAGACAGGGATCGGGGTGGCTACACCTTC. This sequence encodes CASSRDRDRGGYTF.

Written as DNA, the CDR3 is TGCGCCAGCAGCCAAACTCAGCGGGGGGGCTATGGCTACACCTTC. Translating it yields CASSQTQRGGYGYTF. The chain employs TRBV4-3 and TRBJ1-2; D possibly corresponds to TRBD1 (5 bases). The CDR3 covers 15 residues. The V end was cut by 2 bases, the J end by 4 bases, with 14 bases between. In germline, CDR1 is LGHNA, CDR2 YSLEER.

The V call is TRBV7-9, the J call TRBJ2-7; TRBD1 aligns across 10 bases. The CDR3 is made up of 17 amino acids. Unmatched junction bases numbered 11, after V lost 1 base and J lost 5 bases. Looked up from germline, CDR1 is SEHNR and CDR2 is FQNEAQ (reference sequence). This CDR3 is CASSLGRLTGGGDEQYF. The DNA of the CDR3 is TGTGCCAGCAGCTTAGGAAGGTTGACAGGGGGCGGGGACGAGCAGTACTTC.

The V call is TRBV5-6, the J call TRBJ1-1; D unclear. The CDR3 contains 18 residues. The germline gives CDR1 SGHDT, CDR2 YYEEEE. V was shortened by 2 bases and J by 1 base, with 21 bases between the two germline ends. The CDR3 region has the DNA TGTGCCAGCAGCTTATTTCGGCGTTTCGAGGGAAAGAACACTGAAGCTTTCTTT. Its translation is CASSLFRRFEGKNTEAFF.

The chain employs TRBV18 and TRBJ2-1; D not resolved. The germline CDR1 and CDR2 sequences are KGHSH and LQKENI. Trimming took off 3 bases at V and 0 bases at J, with 9 bases between the two ends. The CDR3 runs 15 residues. CDR3 residues: CASSPDSDSYNEQFF. DNA of the CDR3: TGTGCCAGCTCACCCGACTCAGACTCCTACAATGAGCAGTTCTTC. Drawing the rest from reference TRBV18 and TRBJ2-1, the complete variable domain is NAGVMQNPRHLVRRRGQEARLRCSPMKGHSHVYWYRQLPEEGLKFMVYLQKENIIDESGMPKERFSAEFPKEGPSILRIQQVVRGDSAAYFCASSPDSDSYNEQFFGPGTRLTVL.

This chain joins TRBV5-4 and TRBJ1-2; D gene unclear. Germline V CDR1 and CDR2: SGHNT, YYREEE (reference sequence). The V end was cut by 1 base, the J end by 4 bases, with 8 bases between. The CDR3 contains 13 residues. CDR3 sequence: CASSLRFSYGYTF. CDR3 DNA sequence: TGTGCCAGCAGCTTGCGGTTTTCCTATGGCTACACCTTC.

V usage is TRBV11-2 and J usage is TRBJ1-1; no firm D call. Germline lookup yields CDR1 SGHAT and CDR2 FQNNGV. The CDR3 contains 12 residues. V lost 8 bases, J lost 1 base, and 8 bases lay in between. The DNA of the CDR3 is TGTGCCAGCCGAATGGCGAACACTGAAGCTTTCTTT. It encodes CASRMANTEAFF. Full variable domain (remainder filled in from reference TRBV11-2 and TRBJ1-1): EAGVAQSPRYKIIEKRQSVAFWCNPISGHATLYWYQQILGQGPKLLIQFQNNGVVDDSQLPKDRFSAERLKGVDSTLKIQPAKLEDSAVYLCASRMANTEAFFGQGTRLTVV.

The chain joins TRBV4-3 to TRBJ1-4; D remains ambiguous. Germline lookup yields CDR1 LGHNA and CDR2 YSLEER. CDR3 size: 14 residues. Trimming removed 2 bases at V and 6 bases at J, with 10 bases between. The CDR3 loop reads CASSQWGADEKLFF. DNA of the CDR3: TGCGCCAGCAGCCAATGGGGAGCAGATGAAAAACTGTTTTTT.

The V and J genes are TRBV6-5 and TRBJ1-1; D ambiguous. The germline CDR1 and CDR2 sequences are MNHEY and SVGAGI. CDR3 length equals 12 residues. The germline V and J ends were trimmed by 9 bases and 6 bases, with 14 bases remaining between them. CDR3 DNA sequence: TGTGCCAGTTCCGCAGGTTTCTCTGAAGCTTTCTTT. This sequence encodes CASSAGFSEAFF.

The V and J genes are TRBV5-1 and TRBJ1-5; D is undetermined. The V gene lost 0 bases and the J gene lost 3 bases, with 13 bases spanning the gap. This CDR3 contains 16 residues. CDR1 and CDR2 from the germline V gene are SGHRS and YFSETQ. CDR3 sequence (DNA): TGCGCCAGCAGCTTGGCCCCGCTAGATACCAATCAGCCCCAGCATTTT. The encoded protein is CASSLAPLDTNQPQHF.

The chain uses TRBV5-1 and TRBJ2-7; a possible D gene is TRBD2 (6 bases). Trimming pared 0 bases from V and 1 base from J, leaving 20 bases between. The CDR3 length is 18 residues. Per the germline V gene, CDR1 is SGHRS and CDR2 is YFSETQ. For the CDR3, the DNA is TGCGCCAGCAGCTTGGCGGGGAGGCGGGGACCGCCTTCCTACGAGCAGTACTTC. Protein sequence: CASSLAGRRGPPSYEQYF.

The chain employs TRBV5-8 and TRBJ2-7; no clear D. Trimming pared 6 bases from V and 5 bases from J, leaving 15 bases between. The CDR3 has 13 amino acids. Germline-derived CDR1 and CDR2 are SGHTS and YDEGEE. The DNA for the CDR3 is TGTGCCAGCATCCTGGCCGGGTGGGACGAGCAGTACTTC. This codes for CASILAGWDEQYF.